This T cell receptor (beta chain) appears in the sequencing data of a study of blood T cell repertoires in COVID-19. V shed 3 bases and J 4 bases; nucleotides not matched to a gene: 6. The germline CDR1 and CDR2 sequences are KGHSH and LQKENI. This CDR3 contains 15 residues. Repertoires were generated with immunoSEQ multiplex PCR, while TCRdb's copy carries only in-frame clones and drops some. This sample has around 340,000 clones, with around four fifths found just once. The genes are TRBV18 and TRBJ2-5; 9 positions agree with TRBD1. Sequencing was done on a sample of peripheral blood. This TCR came from a man aged 30 to 39 with active or convalescent COVID-19. The CDR3 DNA reads TGTGCCAGCTCACCGGGACAGGGCCCGGCAGAGACCCAGTACTTC. Translating it yields CASSPGQGPAETQYF. Full variable domain (rest looked up from reference TRBV18 and TRBJ2-5): NAGVMQNPRHLVRRRGQEARLRCSPMKGHSHVYWYRQLPEEGLKFMVYLQKENIIDESGMPKERFSAEFPKEGPSILRIQQVVRGDSAAYFCASSPGQGPAETQYFGPGTRLLVL.